This T cell receptor beta chain was recorded in a study of blood T cell repertoires in COVID-19. Across the whole study: Specimens from acute and convalescent COVID-19 originated in the United States, Italy and Spain.

Assay: immunoSEQ multiplex PCR; the TCRdb copy retains only in-frame clones and omits some. The sample lists 60,000 to 70,000 clones; 65% to 90% were seen once. The germline V gene encodes CDR1 LNHDA and CDR2 SQIVND (reference sequence). CDR3 length equals 14 residues. The V gene lost 5 bases and the J gene lost 5 bases, with 12 bases spanning the gap. The genes are TRBV19 and TRBJ1-4, with a tentative D call TRBD1 (5 bases). The TCR originated in a man older than 75 with acute or convalescent COVID-19. The sequencing sample was made of peripheral blood. As DNA, the CDR3 is TGTGCCAGTAGTGGGCGACAGCTAAATGAAAAACTGTTTTTT. Protein sequence: CASSGRQLNEKLFF.